This TCR beta chain was captured in a study of monozygotic twins with inflammatory bowel disease. CDR3 size: 17 residues. Germline lookup yields CDR1 ENHRY and CDR2 SYGVKD. From its re-call of the 5' RACE reads, TCRdb lists each CDR3 protein once, without DNA. The sample table includes 300,000 to 350,000 distinct CDR3 sequences. The study's findings and limits: Patients with IBD had less TCRbeta diversity (inverse Simpson) than their healthy co-twins.

As regards this clonotype: The antigen is unknown.

The rearrangement joins TRBV10-3 to TRBJ2-7. The source material was blood. The receptor comes from a human donor with ulcerative colitis or Crohn's disease, or a healthy co-twin of an affected twin (not recorded which). CDR3 sequence: CAISESVGRVRSYEQYF.